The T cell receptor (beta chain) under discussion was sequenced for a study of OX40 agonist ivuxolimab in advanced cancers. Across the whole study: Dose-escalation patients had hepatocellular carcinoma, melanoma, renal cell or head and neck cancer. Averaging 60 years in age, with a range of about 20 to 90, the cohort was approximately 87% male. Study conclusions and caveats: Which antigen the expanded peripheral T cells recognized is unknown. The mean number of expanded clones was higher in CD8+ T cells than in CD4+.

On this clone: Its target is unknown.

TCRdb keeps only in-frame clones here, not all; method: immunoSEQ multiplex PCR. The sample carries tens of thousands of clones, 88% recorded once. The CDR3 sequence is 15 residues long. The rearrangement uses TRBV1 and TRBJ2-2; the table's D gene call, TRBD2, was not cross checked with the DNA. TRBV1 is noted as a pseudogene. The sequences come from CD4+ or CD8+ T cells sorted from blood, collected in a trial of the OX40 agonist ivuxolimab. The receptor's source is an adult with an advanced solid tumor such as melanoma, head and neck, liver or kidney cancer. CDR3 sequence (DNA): TGCACCAGCAGCCAAGACGGGGGGAACACCGGGGAGCTGTTTTTT. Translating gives CTSSQDGGNTGELFF.